Listed below are T cell receptor beta chains from one sample, sequenced in a study of cytomegalovirus exposure and HLA in healthy donors. TCRdb keeps only in-frame clones here, not all; method: immunoSEQ multiplex PCR. The table lists 130,000 to 150,000 clones, 85% to 90% of them singletons. Sequencing was done on a sample of PBMCs. The receptors shown here come from a man aged 18 to 30 in good health and CMV-seronegative. The CDR3 runs from the conserved cysteine through the conserved F or W. A D gene is named only where the DNA matches it firmly. A clone size is listed for some rows: how often the clone was seen (once, few, many), or a class if it is expanded.

TRBJ2-1 - - TRBV6-1 TGTGCCAGCAGTGAACGCCGACTATTCAATGAGCAGTTCTTC CASSERRLFNEQFF
TRBJ2-7 - TRBD2 TRBV5-1 TGCGCCAGCAGTCGCACTAGCGGGAGGGCCTTCGAGCAGTACTTC CASSRTSGRAFEQYF
TRBJ2-7 - - TRBV5-6 TGTGCCAGCAGCTCCTCCCCGCTCTCGGTTGAGCAGTACTTC CASSSSPLSVEQYF
TRBJ2-1 once TRBD2 TRBV27 TGTGCCAGCAGTCCGGGACTAGCGGGAATCGGGGAGCAGTTCTTC CASSPGLAGIGEQFF
TRBJ2-3 - TRBD2 TRBV6-7 TGTGCCAGCGGAGGACTAGCGGGAGAGTATTTT CASGGLAGEYF
TRBJ2-7 - - TRBV10-1 TGCGCCAGCATACTGTACCCCTACGAGCAGTACTTC CASILYPYEQYF
TRBJ2-1 - TRBD2 TRBV7-9 TGTGCCAGCAGGATAGCGGGACAATCCAATGAGCAGTTCTTC CASRIAGQSNEQFF
TRBJ1-2 - - TRBV28 TGTGCCAGCAGTTTAAGTGGGGGCGTCGGTGGCTACACCTTC CASSLSGGVGGYTF
TRBJ1-2 - TRBD1 TRBV18 TGTGCCAGCTCACCACCCCTATCGGACAGGGGATACGGCTACACCTTC CASSPPLSDRGYGYTF
TRBJ2-3 - - TRBV5-1 TGCGCCAGCAGCTTGGCGGTAGAAGGGGGAGATACGCAGTATTTT CASSLAVEGGDTQYF
TRBJ1-2 - TRBD1 TRBV29-1 TGCAGCGTCCTAAGCCAGGACAGGGGCTATGGCTACACCTTC CSVLSQDRGYGYTF
TRBJ2-1 - - TRBV7-2 TGTGCCAGCAGCTTAGGGACTTCCATTGAGCAGTTCTTC CASSLGTSIEQFF
TRBJ2-7 - TRBD2 TRBV6-5 TGTGCCAGCGCACGCGGGAGGTACAGCTACGAGCAGTACTTC CASARGRYSYEQYF
TRBJ2-5 once TRBD1 TRBV4-1 TGCGCCAGCAGCCCCGGGACAGGGGGCGGGTGGGAGACCCAGTACTTC CASSPGTGGGWETQYF
TRBJ2-3 - TRBD2 TRBV5-1 TGCGCCAGCAGCTTTGCGGGGGACACAGATACGCAGTATTTT CASSFAGDTDTQYF
TRBJ2-7 - - TRBV27 TGTGCCAGCAGTAGATTAGCGGTAGACGAGCAGTACTTC CASSRLAVDEQYF
TRBJ2-5 - TRBD1 TRBV29-1 TGCAGCGTTGAAGAAAGGGTCAGGGGGCCATACCAAGAGACCCAGTACTTC CSVEERVRGPYQETQYF
TRBJ1-2 - TRBD1 TRBV5-4 TGTGCCAGCAGCTATTCCGGGACAGGGGTATCTGGCTACACCTTC CASSYSGTGVSGYTF
TRBJ2-7 - TRBD2 TRBV4-1 TGCGCCAGCAGCCAAGCAGCTAGCGGGTACTCCTACGAGCAGTACTTC CASSQAASGYSYEQYF
TRBJ1-4 - - TRBV7-7 TGTGCCAGCAGCCCCAATCGGGGGGGAAAACTGTTTTTT CASSPNRGGKLFF
TRBJ1-1 once - TRBV4-2 TGTGCCAGCAGCCAAGGGGACACTGGCGCAGCTTTCTTT CASSQGDTGAAFF
TRBJ2-3 many TRBD1 TRBV2 TGTGCCAGCCTACAGGGGGCGACGACAGATACGCAGTATTTT CASLQGATTDTQYF
TRBJ1-4 - - TRBV6-1 TGTGCCAGCGAACTGGGGACACGGAATGAAAAACTGTTTTTT CASELGTRNEKLFF
TRBJ2-1 - - TRBV6-5 TGTGCCAGCAGTCTTCCGGATGAGCAGTTCTTC CASSLPDEQFF
TRBJ2-7 - TRBD1 TRBV11-2 TGTGCCAGCAGCCGTGGACAGGTCTACGAGCAGTACTTC CASSRGQVYEQYF
TRBJ1-3 - - TRBV7-8 TGTGCCAGCAGCTTAGGGACACAGGGCCACACCATATATTTT CASSLGTQGHTIYF
TRBJ1-5 - - TRBV6-1 TGTGCCAGCACCCCGTCCCCAGGGTGGGATCAGCCCCAGCATTTT CASTPSPGWDQPQHF
TRBJ2-7 - TRBD2 TRBV5-1 TGCGCCAGCACACTAGCGGGGTACTCCTACGAGCAGTACTTC CASTLAGYSYEQYF
TRBJ2-7 few - TRBV12-5 TGTGCTAGTGCTGTTGACGGTTCCTCCAGGGAGCAGTACTTC CASAVDGSSREQYF
TRBJ1-5 - - TRBV28 TGTGCCAGTAACACAGGGTTTCGAGGAAATCAGCCCCAGCATTTT CASNTGFRGNQPQHF
TRBJ2-1 - TRBD1 TRBV27 TGTGCCAGCAAGTTTACCGGGACAGGGGTAGGCAATGAGCAGTTCTTC CASKFTGTGVGNEQFF
TRBJ2-6 - - TRBV2 TGTGCCAGTTTTCAGGGTTCTGGGGCCAACGTCCTGACTTTC CASFQGSGANVLTF
TRBJ1-2 - - TRBV6-5 TGTGCCAGCAGTTCGGGGGGACGGCGCTATGGCTACACCTTC CASSSGGRRYGYTF
TRBJ1-2 - - TRBV19 TGTGCCAGTAGCAAGACAGCTCTAGACTATGGCTACACCTTC CASSKTALDYGYTF
TRBJ2-6 - - TRBV4-2 TGTGCCAGCAGCCAAGATCGGGGCTCTGGGGCCAACGTCCTGACTTTC CASSQDRGSGANVLTF
TRBJ2-7 - TRBD2 TRBV11-2 TGTGCCAGCAGCTTACCAGCGGGAGTCTACGAGCAGTACTTC CASSLPAGVYEQYF
TRBJ1-1 - - TRBV6-5 TGTGCCAGCATCTCGGGGGGGGCAGGAGGCACTGAAGCTTTCTTT CASISGGAGGTEAFF
TRBJ2-5 once - TRBV5-1 TGCGCCAGCAGCTTGGGAGGGCACCAAGAGACCCAGTACTTC CASSLGGHQETQYF
TRBJ2-1 - TRBD2 TRBV27 TGTGCCAGCAGTTGGACTAGCGGGATCTCCTACAATGAGCAGTTCTTC CASSWTSGISYNEQFF